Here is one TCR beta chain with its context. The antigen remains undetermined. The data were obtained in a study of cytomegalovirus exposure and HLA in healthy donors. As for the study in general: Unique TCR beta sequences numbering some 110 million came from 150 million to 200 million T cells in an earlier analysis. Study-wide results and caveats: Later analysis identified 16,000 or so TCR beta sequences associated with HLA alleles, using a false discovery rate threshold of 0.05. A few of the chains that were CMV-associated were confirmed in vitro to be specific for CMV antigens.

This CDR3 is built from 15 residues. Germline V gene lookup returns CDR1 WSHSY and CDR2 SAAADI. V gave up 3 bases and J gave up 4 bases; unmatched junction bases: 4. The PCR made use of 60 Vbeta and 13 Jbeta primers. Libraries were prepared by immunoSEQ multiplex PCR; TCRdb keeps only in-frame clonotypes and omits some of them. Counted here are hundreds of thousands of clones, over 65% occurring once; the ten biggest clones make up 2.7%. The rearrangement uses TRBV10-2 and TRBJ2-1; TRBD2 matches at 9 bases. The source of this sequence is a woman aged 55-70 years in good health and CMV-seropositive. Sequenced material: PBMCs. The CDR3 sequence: CASSDGGGAYNEQFF. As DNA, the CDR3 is TGCGCCAGCAGTGATGGCGGGGGGGCTTACAATGAGCAGTTCTTC.